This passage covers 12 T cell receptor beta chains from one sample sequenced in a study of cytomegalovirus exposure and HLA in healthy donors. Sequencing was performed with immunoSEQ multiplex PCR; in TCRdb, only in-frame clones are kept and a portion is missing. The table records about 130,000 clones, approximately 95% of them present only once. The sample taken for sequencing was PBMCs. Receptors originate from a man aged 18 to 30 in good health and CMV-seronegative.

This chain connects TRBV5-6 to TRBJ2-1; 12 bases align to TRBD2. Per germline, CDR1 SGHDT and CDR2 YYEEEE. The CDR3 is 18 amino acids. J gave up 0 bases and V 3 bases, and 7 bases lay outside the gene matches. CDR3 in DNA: TGTGCCAGCAGCTCCCCGGGACTAGCGGGCGACTCCTACAATGAGCAGTTCTTC. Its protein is CASSSPGLAGDSYNEQFF.

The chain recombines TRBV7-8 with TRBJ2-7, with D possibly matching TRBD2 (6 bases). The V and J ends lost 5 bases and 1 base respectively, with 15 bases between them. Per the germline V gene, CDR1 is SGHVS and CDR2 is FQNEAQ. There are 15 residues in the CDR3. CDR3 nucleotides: TGTGCCAGCAGCCGACCGGGACTGGGATCCTACGAGCAGTACTTC. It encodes CASSRPGLGSYEQYF. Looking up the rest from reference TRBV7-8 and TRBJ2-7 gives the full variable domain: GAGVSQSPRYKVAKRGQDVALRCDPISGHVSLFWYQQALGQGPEFLTYFQNEAQLDKSGLPSDRFFAERPEGSVSTLKIQRTQQEDSAVYLCASSRPGLGSYEQYFGPGTRLTVT.

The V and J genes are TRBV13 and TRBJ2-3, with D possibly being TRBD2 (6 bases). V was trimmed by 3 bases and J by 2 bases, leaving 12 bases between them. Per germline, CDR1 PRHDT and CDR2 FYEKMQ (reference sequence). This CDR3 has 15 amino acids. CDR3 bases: TGTGCCAGCAGCTTGGGAGCGGGCCTCACAGATACGCAGTATTTT. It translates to CASSLGAGLTDTQYF.

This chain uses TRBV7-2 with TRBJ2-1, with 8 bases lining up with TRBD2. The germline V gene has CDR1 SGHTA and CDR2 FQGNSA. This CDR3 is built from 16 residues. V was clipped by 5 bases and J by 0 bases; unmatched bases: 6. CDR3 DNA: TGTGCCAGCAGCGTTACCGGGACTAGCTCCTACAATGAGCAGTTCTTC. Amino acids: CASSVTGTSSYNEQFF.

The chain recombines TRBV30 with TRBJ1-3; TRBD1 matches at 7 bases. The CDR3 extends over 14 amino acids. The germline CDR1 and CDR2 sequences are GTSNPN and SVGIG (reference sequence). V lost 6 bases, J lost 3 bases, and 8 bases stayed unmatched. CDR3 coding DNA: TGTGCCTGCCGGCGACAGGGAGTTGGAAACACCATATATTTT. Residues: CACRRQGVGNTIYF.

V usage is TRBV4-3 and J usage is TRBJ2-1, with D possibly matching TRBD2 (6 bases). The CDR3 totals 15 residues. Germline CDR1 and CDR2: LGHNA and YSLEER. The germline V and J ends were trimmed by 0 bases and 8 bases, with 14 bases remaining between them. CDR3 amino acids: CASSQDGGGGDEQFF. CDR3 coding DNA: TGCGCCAGCAGCCAAGACGGGGGAGGAGGCGATGAGCAGTTCTTC.

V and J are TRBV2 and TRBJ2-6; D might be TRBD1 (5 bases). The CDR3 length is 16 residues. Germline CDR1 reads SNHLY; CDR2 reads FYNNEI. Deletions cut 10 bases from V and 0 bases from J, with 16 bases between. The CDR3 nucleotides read TGTGCCACCCATACAGGCCGCTACTCTGGGGCCAACGTCCTGACTTTC. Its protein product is CATHTGRYSGANVLTF.

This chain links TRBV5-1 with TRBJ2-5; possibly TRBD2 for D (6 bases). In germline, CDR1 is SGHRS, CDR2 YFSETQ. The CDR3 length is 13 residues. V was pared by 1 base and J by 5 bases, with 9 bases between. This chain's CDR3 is CASSLWAGETQYF. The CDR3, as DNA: TGCGCCAGCAGCTTGTGGGCGGGGGAGACCCAGTACTTC.

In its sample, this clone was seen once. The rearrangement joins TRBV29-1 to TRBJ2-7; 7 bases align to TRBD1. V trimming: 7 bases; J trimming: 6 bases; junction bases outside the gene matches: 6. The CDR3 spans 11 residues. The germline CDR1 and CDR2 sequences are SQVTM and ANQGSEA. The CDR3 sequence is CSAFQGVEQYF. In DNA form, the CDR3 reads TGCAGCGCTTTCCAGGGGGTCGAGCAGTACTTC.

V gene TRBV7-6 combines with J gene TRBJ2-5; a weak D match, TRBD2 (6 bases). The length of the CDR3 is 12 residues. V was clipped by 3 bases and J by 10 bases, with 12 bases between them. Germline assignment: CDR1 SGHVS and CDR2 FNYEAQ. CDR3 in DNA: TGTGCCAGCAGCTTTTGGGGGGATGGCCAGTACTTC. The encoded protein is CASSFWGDGQYF.

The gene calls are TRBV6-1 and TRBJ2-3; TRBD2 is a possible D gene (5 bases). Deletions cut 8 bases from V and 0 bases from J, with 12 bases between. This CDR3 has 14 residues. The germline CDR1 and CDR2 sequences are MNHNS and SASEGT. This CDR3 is CASRRAESTDTQYF. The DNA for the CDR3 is TGTGCCAGCCGGAGAGCGGAAAGCACAGATACGCAGTATTTT.

The DNA of the CDR3 is TGTGCCACCAGCAGAGATTGGGGCGGAACCTCCTACGAGCAGTACTTC. Protein sequence: CATSRDWGGTSYEQYF. V usage is TRBV15 and J usage is TRBJ2-7, with D perhaps matching TRBD1 (5 bases). CDR3 length: 16 amino acids. Germline CDR1 reads LNHNV; CDR2 reads YYDKDF (reference sequence). Trimming removed 0 bases from V and 0 bases from J, with 12 bases in between.